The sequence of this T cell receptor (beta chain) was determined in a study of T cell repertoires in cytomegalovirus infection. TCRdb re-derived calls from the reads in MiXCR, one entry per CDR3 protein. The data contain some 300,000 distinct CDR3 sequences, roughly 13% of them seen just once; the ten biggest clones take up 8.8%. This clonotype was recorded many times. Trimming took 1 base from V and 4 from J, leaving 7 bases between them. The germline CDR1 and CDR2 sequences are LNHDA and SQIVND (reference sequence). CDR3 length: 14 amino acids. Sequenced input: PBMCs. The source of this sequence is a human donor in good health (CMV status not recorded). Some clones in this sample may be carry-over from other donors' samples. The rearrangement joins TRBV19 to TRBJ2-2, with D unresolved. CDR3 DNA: TGTGCCAGTAGTATAGGGCCCGGCACCGGGGAGCTGTTTTTT. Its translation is CASSIGPGTGELFF.